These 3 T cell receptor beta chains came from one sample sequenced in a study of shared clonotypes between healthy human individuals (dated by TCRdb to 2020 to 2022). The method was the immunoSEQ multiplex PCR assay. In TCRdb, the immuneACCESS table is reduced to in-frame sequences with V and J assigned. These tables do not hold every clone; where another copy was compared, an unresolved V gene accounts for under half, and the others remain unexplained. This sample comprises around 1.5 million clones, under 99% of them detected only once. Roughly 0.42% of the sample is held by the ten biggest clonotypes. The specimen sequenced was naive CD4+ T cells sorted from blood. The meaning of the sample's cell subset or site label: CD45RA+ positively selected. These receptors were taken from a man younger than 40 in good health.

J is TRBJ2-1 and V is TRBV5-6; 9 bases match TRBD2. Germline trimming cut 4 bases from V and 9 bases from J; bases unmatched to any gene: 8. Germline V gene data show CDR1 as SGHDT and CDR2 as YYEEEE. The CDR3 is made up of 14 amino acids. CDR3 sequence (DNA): TGTGCCAGCAGCATGAGTAGCGGGAGTGGTGAGCAGTTCTTC. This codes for CASSMSSGSGEQFF. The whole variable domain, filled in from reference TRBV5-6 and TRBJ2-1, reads DAGVTQSPTHLIKTRGQQVTLRCSPKSGHDTVSWYQQALGQGPQFIFQYYEEEERQRGNFPDRFSGHQFPNYSSELNVNALLLGDSALYLCASSMSSGSGEQFFGPGTRLTVL.

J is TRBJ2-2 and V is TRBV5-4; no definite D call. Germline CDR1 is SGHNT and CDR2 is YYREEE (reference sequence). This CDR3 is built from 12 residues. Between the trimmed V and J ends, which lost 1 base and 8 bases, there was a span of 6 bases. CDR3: CASSLLTGELFF. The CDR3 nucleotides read TGTGCCAGCAGCTTGCTTACAGGGGAGCTGTTTTTT.

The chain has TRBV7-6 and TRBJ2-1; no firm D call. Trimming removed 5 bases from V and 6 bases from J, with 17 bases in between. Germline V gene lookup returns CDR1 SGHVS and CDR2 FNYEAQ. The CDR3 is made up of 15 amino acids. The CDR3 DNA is TGTGCCAGCAGCCCGAGACTGAACTTGGGCAATGAGCAGTTCTTC. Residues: CASSPRLNLGNEQFF. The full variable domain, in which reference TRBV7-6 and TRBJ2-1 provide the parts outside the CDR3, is GAGVSQSPRYKVTKRGQDVALRCDPISGHVSLYWYRQALGQGPEFLTYFNYEAQQDKSGLPNDRFSAERPEGSISTLTIQRTEQRDSAMYRCASSPRLNLGNEQFFGPGTRLTVL.